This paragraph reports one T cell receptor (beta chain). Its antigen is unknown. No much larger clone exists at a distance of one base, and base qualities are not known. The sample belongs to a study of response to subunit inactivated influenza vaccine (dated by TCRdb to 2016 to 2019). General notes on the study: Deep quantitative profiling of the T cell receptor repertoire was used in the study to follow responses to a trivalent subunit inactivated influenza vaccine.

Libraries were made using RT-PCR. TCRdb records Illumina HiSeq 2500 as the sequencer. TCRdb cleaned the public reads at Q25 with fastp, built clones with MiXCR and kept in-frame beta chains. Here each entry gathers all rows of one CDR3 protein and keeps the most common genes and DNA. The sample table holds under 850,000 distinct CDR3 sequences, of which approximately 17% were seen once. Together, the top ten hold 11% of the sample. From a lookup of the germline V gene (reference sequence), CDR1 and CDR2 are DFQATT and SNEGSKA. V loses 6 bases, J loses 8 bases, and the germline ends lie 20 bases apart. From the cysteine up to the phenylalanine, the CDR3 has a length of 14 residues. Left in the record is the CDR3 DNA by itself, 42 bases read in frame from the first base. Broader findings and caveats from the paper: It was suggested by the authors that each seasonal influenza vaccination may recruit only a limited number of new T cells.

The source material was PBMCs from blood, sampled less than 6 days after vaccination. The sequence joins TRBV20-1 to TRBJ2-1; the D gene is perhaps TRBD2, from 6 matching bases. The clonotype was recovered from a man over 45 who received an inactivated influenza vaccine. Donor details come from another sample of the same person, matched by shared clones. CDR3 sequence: CSAIAAERLHEQFF. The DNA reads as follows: TGCAGTGCCATAGCGGCGGAGAGGTTACATGAGCAGTTCTTC.